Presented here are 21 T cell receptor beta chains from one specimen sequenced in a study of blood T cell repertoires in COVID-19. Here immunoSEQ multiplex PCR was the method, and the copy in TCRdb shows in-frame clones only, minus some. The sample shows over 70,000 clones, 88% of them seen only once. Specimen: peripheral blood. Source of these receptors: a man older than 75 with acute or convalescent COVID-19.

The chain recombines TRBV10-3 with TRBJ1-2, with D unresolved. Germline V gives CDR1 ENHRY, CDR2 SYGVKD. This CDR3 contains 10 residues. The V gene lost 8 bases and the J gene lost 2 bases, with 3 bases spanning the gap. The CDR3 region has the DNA TGTGCCATCTCGAACTATGGCTACACCTTC. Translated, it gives CAISNYGYTF.

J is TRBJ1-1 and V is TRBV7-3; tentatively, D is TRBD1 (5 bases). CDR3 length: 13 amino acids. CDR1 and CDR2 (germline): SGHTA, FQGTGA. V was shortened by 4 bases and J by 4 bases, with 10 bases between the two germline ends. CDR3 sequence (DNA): TGTGCCAGCAGCTCTCAGGGTAGCACTGAAGCTTTCTTT. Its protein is CASSSQGSTEAFF.

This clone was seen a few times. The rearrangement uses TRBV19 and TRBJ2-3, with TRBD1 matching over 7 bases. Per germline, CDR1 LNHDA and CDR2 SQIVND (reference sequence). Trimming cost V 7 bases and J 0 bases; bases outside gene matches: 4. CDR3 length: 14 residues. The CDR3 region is CASNRDSSTDTQYF. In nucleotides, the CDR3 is TGTGCCAGTAATCGGGACAGTAGCACAGATACGCAGTATTTT.

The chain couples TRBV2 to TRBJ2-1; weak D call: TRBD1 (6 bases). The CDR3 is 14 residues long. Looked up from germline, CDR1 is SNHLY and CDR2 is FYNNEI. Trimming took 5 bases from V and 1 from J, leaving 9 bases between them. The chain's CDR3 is CASSKQGSYNEQFF. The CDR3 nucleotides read TGTGCCAGCAGTAAACAGGGTTCCTACAATGAGCAGTTCTTC.

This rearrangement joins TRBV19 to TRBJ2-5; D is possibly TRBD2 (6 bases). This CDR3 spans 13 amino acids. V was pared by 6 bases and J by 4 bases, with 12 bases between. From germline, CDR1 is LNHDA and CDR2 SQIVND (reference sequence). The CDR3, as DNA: TGTGCCAGTAGCGGGAGAATATCAGAGACCCAGTACTTC. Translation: CASSGRISETQYF.

CDR3 sequence reads: CASTSSGGMNTEAFF. The CDR3 bases are TGTGCCAGCACCTCCTCGGGGGGGATGAACACTGAAGCTTTCTTT. The chain joins TRBV11-2 to TRBJ1-1; possibly TRBD1 for D (5 bases). The ends were cut back, 7 bases at V and 0 bases at J, with 15 bases in the middle. Germline loops: CDR1 SGHAT, CDR2 FQNNGV. The CDR3 is 15 amino acids. Filled out from reference TRBV11-2 and TRBJ1-1, the complete variable domain reads EAGVAQSPRYKIIEKRQSVAFWCNPISGHATLYWYQQILGQGPKLLIQFQNNGVVDDSQLPKDRFSAERLKGVDSTLKIQPAKLEDSAVYLCASTSSGGMNTEAFFGQGTRLTVV.

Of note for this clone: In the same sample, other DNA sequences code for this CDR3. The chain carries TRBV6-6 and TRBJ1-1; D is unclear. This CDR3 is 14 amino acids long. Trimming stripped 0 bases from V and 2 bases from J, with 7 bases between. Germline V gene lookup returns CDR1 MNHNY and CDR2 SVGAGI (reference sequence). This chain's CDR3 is CASSYSEGNTEAFF. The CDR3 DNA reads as TGTGCCAGCAGTTACTCAGAGGGAAACACTGAAGCTTTCTTT.

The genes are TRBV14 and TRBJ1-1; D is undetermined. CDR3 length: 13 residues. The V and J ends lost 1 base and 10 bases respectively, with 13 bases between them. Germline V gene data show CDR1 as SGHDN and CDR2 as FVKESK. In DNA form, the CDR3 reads TGTGCCAGCAGCCAAGTGGAGGCAGCTGCAGCTTTCTTT. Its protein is CASSQVEAAAAFF.

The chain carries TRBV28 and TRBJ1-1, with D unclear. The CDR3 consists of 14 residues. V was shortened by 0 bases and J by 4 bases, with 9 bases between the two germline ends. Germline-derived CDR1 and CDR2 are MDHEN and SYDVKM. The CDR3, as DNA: TGTGCCAGCAGTTTATGGGAGGGTCCCACTGAAGCTTTCTTT. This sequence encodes CASSLWEGPTEAFF.

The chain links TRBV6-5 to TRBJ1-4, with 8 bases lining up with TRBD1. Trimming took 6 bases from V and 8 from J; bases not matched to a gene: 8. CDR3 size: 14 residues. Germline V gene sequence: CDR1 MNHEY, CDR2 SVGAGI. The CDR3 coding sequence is TGTGCCAGCAGCGGACAGGGAGTAGGAGAAAAACTGTTTTTT. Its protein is CASSGQGVGEKLFF.

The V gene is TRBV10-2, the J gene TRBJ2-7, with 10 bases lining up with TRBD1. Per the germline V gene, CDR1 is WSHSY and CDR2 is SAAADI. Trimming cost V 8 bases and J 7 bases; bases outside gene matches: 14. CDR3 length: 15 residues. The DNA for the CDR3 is TGCGCCAGCGGGACCCCGGGACAGGGGAGTGGGGAGCAGTACTTC. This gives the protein CASGTPGQGSGEQYF.

CDR3 sequence: CAWKAQGAPSYGYTF. The CDR3 DNA is TGTGCCTGGAAGGCGCAGGGGGCCCCCAGCTATGGCTACACCTTC. The genes are TRBV30 and TRBJ1-2; 8 bases line up with TRBD1. Germline V gives CDR1 GTSNPN, CDR2 SVGIG (reference sequence). With 4 bases clipped from V and 4 bases from J, the junction kept 11 bases outside the gene matches. The CDR3 is 15 residues long.

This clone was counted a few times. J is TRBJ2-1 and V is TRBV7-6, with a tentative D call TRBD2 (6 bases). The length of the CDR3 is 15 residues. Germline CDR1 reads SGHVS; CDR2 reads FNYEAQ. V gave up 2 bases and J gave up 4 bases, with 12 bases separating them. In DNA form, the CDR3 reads TGTGCCAGCAGCTTAACGTTAGCGGAATACAATGAGCAGTTCTTC. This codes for CASSLTLAEYNEQFF. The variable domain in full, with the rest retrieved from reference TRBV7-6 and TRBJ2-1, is GAGVSQSPRYKVTKRGQDVALRCDPISGHVSLYWYRQALGQGPEFLTYFNYEAQQDKSGLPNDRFSAERPEGSISTLTIQRTEQRDSAMYRCASSLTLAEYNEQFFGPGTRLTVL.

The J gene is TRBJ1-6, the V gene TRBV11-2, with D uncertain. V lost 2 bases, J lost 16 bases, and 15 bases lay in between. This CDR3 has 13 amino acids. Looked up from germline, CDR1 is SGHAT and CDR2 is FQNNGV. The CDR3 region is CASSLSPPGNLHF. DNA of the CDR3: TGTGCCAGCAGCTTAAGCCCGCCCGGGAATCTCCACTTT.

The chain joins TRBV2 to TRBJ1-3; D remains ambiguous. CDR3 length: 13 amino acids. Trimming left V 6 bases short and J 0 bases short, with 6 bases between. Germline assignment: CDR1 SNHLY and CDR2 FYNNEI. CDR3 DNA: TGTGCCAGCAGCGTGTACTCTGGAAACACCATATATTTT. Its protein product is CASSVYSGNTIYF.

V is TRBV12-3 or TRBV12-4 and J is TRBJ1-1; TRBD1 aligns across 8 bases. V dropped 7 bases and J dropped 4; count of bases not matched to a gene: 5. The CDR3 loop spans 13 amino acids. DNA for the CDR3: TGTGCCAGCACTCTGGACAGGGCCACTGAAGCTTTCTTT. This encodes CASTLDRATEAFF.

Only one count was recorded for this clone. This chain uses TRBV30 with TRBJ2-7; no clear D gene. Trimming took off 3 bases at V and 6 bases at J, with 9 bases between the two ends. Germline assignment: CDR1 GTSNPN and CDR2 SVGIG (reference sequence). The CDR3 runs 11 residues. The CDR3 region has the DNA TGTGCCTGGAGCGCCGAAGCCGAGCAGTACTTC. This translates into CAWSAEAEQYF.

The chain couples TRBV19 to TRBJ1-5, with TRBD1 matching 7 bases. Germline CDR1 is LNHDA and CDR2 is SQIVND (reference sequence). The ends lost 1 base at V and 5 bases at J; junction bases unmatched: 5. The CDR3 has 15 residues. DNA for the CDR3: TGTGCCAGTAGTATAGGGGCAGGGGGAGATCAGCCCCAGCATTTT. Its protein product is CASSIGAGGDQPQHF.

The CDR3 DNA reads TGTGCCAGTAGTTCAGGGCTGGATCAGCCCCAGCATTTT. Residues: CASSSGLDQPQHF. This chain uses TRBV19 with TRBJ1-5, with a possible D match to TRBD1 (5 bases). The CDR3 is 13 amino acids. V was trimmed by 5 bases and J by 5 bases, leaving 10 bases between them. Germline CDR1 and CDR2: LNHDA and SQIVND (reference sequence). Complete variable domain (other parts from reference TRBV19 and TRBJ1-5): DGGITQSPKYLFRKEGQNVTLSCEQNLNHDAMYWYRQDPGQGLRLIYYSQIVNDFQKGDIAEGYSVSREKKESFPLTVTSAQKNPTAFYLCASSSGLDQPQHFGDGTRLSIL.

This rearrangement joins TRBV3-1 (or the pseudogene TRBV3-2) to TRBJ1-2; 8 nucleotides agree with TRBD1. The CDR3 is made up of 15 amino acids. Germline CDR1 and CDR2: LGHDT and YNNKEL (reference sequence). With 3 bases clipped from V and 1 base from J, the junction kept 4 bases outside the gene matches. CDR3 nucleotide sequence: TGTGCCAGCAGCCATCGGACAGGGTATAACTATGGCTACACCTTC. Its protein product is CASSHRTGYNYGYTF.

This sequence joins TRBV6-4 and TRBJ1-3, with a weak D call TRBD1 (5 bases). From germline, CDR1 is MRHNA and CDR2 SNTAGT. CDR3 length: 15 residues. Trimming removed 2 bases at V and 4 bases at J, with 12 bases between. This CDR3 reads CASSDEAGPGNTIYF. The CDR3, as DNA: TGTGCCAGCAGTGACGAGGCAGGGCCCGGAAACACCATATATTTT.